This T cell receptor beta chain emerged from a study of blood T cells in healthy people across ages (dated by TCRdb to between 2014 and 2016). Notes on the research overall: In model experiments, template switching captured about one uniquely barcoded TCR beta cDNA molecule for every two T cells. The donors were divided into four age groups: young (average approximately 15 years), middle-aged (approximately 42), aged (around 59) and long-lived (approximately 74). For two donors (one aged 18 to 30 and one aged 80 or older), the study analyzed two additional independent replicas of 1 million unique cDNA reads from the same blood draw. Donors of different ages were randomly distributed across sequencing lanes to avoid experimental bias. To track age-related changes in TCR beta repertoire diversity, the study relied on deep sequencing normalized with unique cDNA molecular identifiers. The research as a whole found: Bulk unsorted PBMC profiling prevented conclusive comparison of naive and antigen-experienced compartments. Because the CMV infection status of the donors was unknown, age-related changes in expanded clonotypes may potentially have been confounded. Observed TCR beta diversity per million T cells fell roughly linearly with age, and a significant reduction was already apparent by age around 40. Compared with the aged group, more naive CD4+ T cells, fewer expanded clones and increased TCR diversity were shown by the long-lived group, suggesting age selection. Estimates of total diversity from one million sequenced T cells were regarded as lower bounds and underestimates. There was a strong correlation between observed TCR beta diversity and the percentage of naive T cells measured by flow cytometry.

Library preparation used 5' RACE. Reads for this sample came from an Illumina HiSeq 2500. A second PCR of about 6 to 11 cycles was run with a J-beta primer mix and a sample-barcoded 5' primer. Each TCR beta cDNA molecule received a unique molecular identifier from a template-switch 5' adaptor carrying 12 random nucleotides. Each sample yielded at least 2.5 million CDR3-containing paired-end reads. First-strand cDNA was synthesized from all RNA with the Mint cDNA synthesis kit, primed by a TRBC-specific oligonucleotide. Following uracil-DNA glycosylase treatment, all cDNA underwent a first 18-cycle PCR with the universal primers M1SS and BC2_uni_R. Per the source publication's procedure: For normalization, 1 million high-quality reads, each with a distinct molecular identifier, were randomly selected from each sample. Instead of being binned into consensus sequences, reads that shared molecular identifiers were thrown out. MiTCR, set to a Q25 quality threshold and the strictest error-elimination algorithm, was used for CDR3 identification, clonotype clustering and error correction. A nonparametric unseen species model with Euler transformation was used to estimate a lower bound on total TCR beta diversity. The public sequencing data were trimmed at Q25 with fastp and processed into clonotypes with MiXCR by TCRdb, which kept only in-frame beta chains. Rows with one shared CDR3 protein collapse into an entry with the most common genes and DNA. The V and J calls here are based on TCRdb, not the publication. This sample holds about 570,000 distinct CDR3 sequences; roughly a quarter were observed only once. 15% to 20% of the sample lies in the top ten.

Cut back by 4 bases and 0 bases, the V and J ends lie 16 bases apart. The CDR3, from cysteine to phenylalanine, totals 17 residues. Here the CDR3 DNA is all that survives: 51 bases in frame from base 1. CDR1 DFQATT and CDR2 SNEGSKA were looked up in the germline V gene (reference sequence). The roughly 38 donors, aged about 6 to 100 years, were systemically healthy Caucasian individuals from Russia. About 10 milliliters of peripheral blood were collected from each donor into EDTA-treated Vacutainer tubes. Ficoll-Paque density-gradient centrifugation was used to isolate PBMCs, with at least 6.5 million per sample. Total RNA was extracted from PBMCs with Trizol reagent, with at least 6 micrograms obtained per sample. The percentages of naive CD45RAhigh/CD27high T cells were determined by flow cytometry on a PBMC aliquot from every donor. In regard to this clonotype: The antigen it binds to is not known. Within one base of it there is no much larger clone, and no base qualities were kept.

The chain uses TRBV20-1 and TRBJ2-6, and possibly TRBD1, on 5 matching bases. Sequencing input: blood. This receptor was identified in a woman in her seventies in good health. The DNA is TGCAGTGCTATCCGACAGCCCCGCGGCTCTGGGGCCAACGTCCTGACTTTC. Translation gives CSAIRQPRGSGANVLTF.